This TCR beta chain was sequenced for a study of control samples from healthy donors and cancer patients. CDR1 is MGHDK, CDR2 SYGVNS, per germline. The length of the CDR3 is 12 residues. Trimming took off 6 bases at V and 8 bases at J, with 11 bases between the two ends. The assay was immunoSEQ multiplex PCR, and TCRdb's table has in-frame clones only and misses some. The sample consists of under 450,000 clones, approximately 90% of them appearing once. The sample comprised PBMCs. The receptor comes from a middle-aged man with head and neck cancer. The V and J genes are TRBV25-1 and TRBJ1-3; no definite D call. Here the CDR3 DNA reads TGTGCCAGCAGCCGCTTGGCGGACACCATATATTTT. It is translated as CASSRLADTIYF. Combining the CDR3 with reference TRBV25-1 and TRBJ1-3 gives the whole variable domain EADIYQTPRYLVIGTGKKITLECSQTMGHDKMYWYQQDPGMELHLIHYSYGVNSTEKGDLSSESTVSRIRTEHFPLTLESARPSHTSQYLCASSRLADTIYFGEGSWLTVV.